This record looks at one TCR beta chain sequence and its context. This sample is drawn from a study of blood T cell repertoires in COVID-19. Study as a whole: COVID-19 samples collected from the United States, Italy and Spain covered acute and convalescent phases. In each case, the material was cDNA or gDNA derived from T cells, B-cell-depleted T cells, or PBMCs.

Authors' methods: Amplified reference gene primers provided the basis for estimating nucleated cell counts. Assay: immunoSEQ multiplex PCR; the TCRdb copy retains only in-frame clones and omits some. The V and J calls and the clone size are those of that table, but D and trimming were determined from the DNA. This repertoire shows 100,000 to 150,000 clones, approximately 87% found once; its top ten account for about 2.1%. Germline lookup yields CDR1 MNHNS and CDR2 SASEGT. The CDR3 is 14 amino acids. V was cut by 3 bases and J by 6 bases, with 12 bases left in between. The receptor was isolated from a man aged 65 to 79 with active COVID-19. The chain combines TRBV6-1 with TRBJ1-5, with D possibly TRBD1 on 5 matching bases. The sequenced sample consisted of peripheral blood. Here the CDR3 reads CASSERMGGQPQHF. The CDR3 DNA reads TGTGCCAGCAGTGAGCGGATGGGGGGTCAGCCCCAGCATTTT.